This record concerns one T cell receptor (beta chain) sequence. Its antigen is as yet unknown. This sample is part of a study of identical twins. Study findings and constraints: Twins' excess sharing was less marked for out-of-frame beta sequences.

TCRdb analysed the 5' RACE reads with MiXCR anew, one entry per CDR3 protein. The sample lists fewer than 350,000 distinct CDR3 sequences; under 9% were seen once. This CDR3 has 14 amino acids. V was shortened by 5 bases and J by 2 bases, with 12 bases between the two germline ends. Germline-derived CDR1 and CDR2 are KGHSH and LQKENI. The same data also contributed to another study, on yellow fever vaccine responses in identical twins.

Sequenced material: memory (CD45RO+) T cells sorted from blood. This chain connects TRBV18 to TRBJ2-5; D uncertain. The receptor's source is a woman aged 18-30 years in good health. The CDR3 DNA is TGTGCCAGCTCAGCTATGTCTGGTCAAGAGACCCAGTACTTC. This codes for CASSAMSGQETQYF.